The rows below give T cell receptor beta chains drawn from one sample of a study of blood T cell repertoires in COVID-19. Produced via immunoSEQ multiplex PCR; TCRdb's table is partial and in-frame only. In the table there are roughly 280,000 clones, around nine tenths of which are singletons. Material for sequencing was PBMCs or T cells enriched from blood (not recorded which). These receptors were obtained from an older woman who had recovered from COVID-19. Each CDR3 is given without its conserved first and last residue. The D gene is left open where the match is weak.

j_gene: TRBJ1-2; d_gene: .; v_gene: TRBV9; CDR3aa: ASSVDSQSPYGYT
j_gene: TRBJ2-1; d_gene: TRBD2; v_gene: TRBV28; CDR3aa: ASSPGLAGGYEQF
j_gene: TRBJ2-1; d_gene: TRBD1; v_gene: TRBV4-1; CDR3aa: ASSQKRTGVSSYNEQF
j_gene: TRBJ2-5; d_gene: TRBD1; v_gene: TRBV2; CDR3aa: ASGGTGRTRETQY
j_gene: TRBJ1-1; d_gene: .; v_gene: TRBV11-2; CDR3aa: ASSLGTFSTEAF
j_gene: TRBJ2-1; d_gene: .; v_gene: TRBV30; CDR3aa: AWTLPGFGEQF
j_gene: TRBJ2-1; d_gene: .; v_gene: TRBV7-3; CDR3aa: ASSLTPSNEQF
j_gene: TRBJ1-3; d_gene: .; v_gene: TRBV5-1; CDR3aa: ASSLAGGAGSGNTIY
j_gene: TRBJ1-5; d_gene: .; v_gene: TRBV29-1; CDR3aa: SVYIPGMNQPQH
j_gene: TRBJ1-2; d_gene: .; v_gene: TRBV10-3; CDR3aa: AISEQASIYGYT
j_gene: TRBJ2-1; d_gene: TRBD2; v_gene: TRBV3-1/TRBV3-2; CDR3aa: ASSQERTSGGAYNEQF
j_gene: TRBJ2-5; d_gene: TRBD2; v_gene: TRBV10-3; CDR3aa: AISDGLAGETQY
j_gene: TRBJ1-2; d_gene: .; v_gene: TRBV29-1; CDR3aa: SADSYGYT
j_gene: TRBJ1-2; d_gene: TRBD1; v_gene: TRBV6-5; CDR3aa: ASSRQGDGYT
j_gene: TRBJ1-5; d_gene: .; v_gene: TRBV5-5; CDR3aa: ASSLAPVLNLPQH
j_gene: TRBJ1-1; d_gene: TRBD1; v_gene: TRBV18; CDR3aa: ASSPLSGGRNTEAF
j_gene: TRBJ2-7; d_gene: TRBD2; v_gene: TRBV20-1; CDR3aa: SASRGGSYEQY
j_gene: TRBJ1-1; d_gene: .; v_gene: TRBV18; CDR3aa: ASSQGQPGAF
j_gene: TRBJ1-1; d_gene: .; v_gene: TRBV6-5; CDR3aa: ASAHMRRDTEAF
j_gene: TRBJ1-3; d_gene: TRBD1; v_gene: TRBV5-1; CDR3aa: ASSLGQGNTIY
j_gene: TRBJ2-7; d_gene: .; v_gene: TRBV11-2; CDR3aa: ASSLGGHYEQY
j_gene: TRBJ2-1; d_gene: TRBD2; v_gene: TRBV6-5; CDR3aa: ASRLSGGAEQF
j_gene: TRBJ2-3; d_gene: TRBD2; v_gene: TRBV4-2; CDR3aa: ASSQGTSATDTQY
j_gene: TRBJ1-2; d_gene: TRBD1; v_gene: TRBV28; CDR3aa: ASRRDSSNYGYT
j_gene: TRBJ1-2; d_gene: TRBD1; v_gene: TRBV10-2; CDR3aa: ASSESQGASGYT
j_gene: TRBJ1-1; d_gene: TRBD1; v_gene: TRBV28; CDR3aa: ASSSPGTGFTEAF
j_gene: TRBJ1-1; d_gene: .; v_gene: TRBV30; CDR3aa: AWIRERAEAF
j_gene: TRBJ1-5; d_gene: TRBD1; v_gene: TRBV24-1; CDR3aa: ATSGQTGGPQH
j_gene: TRBJ1-5; d_gene: TRBD1; v_gene: TRBV5-6; CDR3aa: ASSFSRGLGNQPQH
j_gene: TRBJ1-5; d_gene: .; v_gene: TRBV10-3; CDR3aa: AIRSQGNNQPQH
j_gene: TRBJ1-2; d_gene: TRBD1; v_gene: TRBV28; CDR3aa: ASRPGQSSRGYT
j_gene: TRBJ1-5; d_gene: .; v_gene: TRBV2; CDR3aa: ASSSSGLTNQPQH
j_gene: TRBJ1-2; d_gene: .; v_gene: TRBV3-1/TRBV3-2; CDR3aa: ASSRRVSGLAGGYT
j_gene: TRBJ1-2; d_gene: .; v_gene: TRBV27; CDR3aa: ASSLLIGRTAYGYT
j_gene: TRBJ2-2; d_gene: .; v_gene: TRBV6-1; CDR3aa: ASSQASFTRRELF
j_gene: TRBJ2-3; d_gene: TRBD1; v_gene: TRBV29-1; CDR3aa: SVTGGTDTQY
j_gene: TRBJ2-1; d_gene: .; v_gene: TRBV2; CDR3aa: ASSEVQGGQNEQF
j_gene: TRBJ2-7; d_gene: .; v_gene: TRBV3-1/TRBV3-2; CDR3aa: ASSLRDSYEQY
j_gene: TRBJ1-1; d_gene: TRBD1; v_gene: TRBV28; CDR3aa: VATGAGPKPGAEAF
j_gene: TRBJ2-7; d_gene: TRBD1; v_gene: TRBV20-1; CDR3aa: SASTGTAFYEQY
j_gene: TRBJ2-7; d_gene: .; v_gene: TRBV27; CDR3aa: ASSLASGQSYEQY
j_gene: TRBJ1-1; d_gene: TRBD1; v_gene: TRBV2; CDR3aa: ASSGQGLNTEAF
j_gene: TRBJ1-2; d_gene: TRBD1; v_gene: TRBV27; CDR3aa: ASRDSIYGYT
j_gene: TRBJ2-7; d_gene: .; v_gene: TRBV29-1; CDR3aa: SVTREGYYEQY
j_gene: TRBJ2-7; d_gene: TRBD2; v_gene: TRBV4-1; CDR3aa: ASSQKSGGGYEQY
j_gene: TRBJ2-3; d_gene: .; v_gene: TRBV12-3/TRBV12-4; CDR3aa: ASSFPGTDTQY
j_gene: TRBJ1-1; d_gene: .; v_gene: TRBV12-5; CDR3aa: ASGPEDLNTEAF
j_gene: TRBJ2-7; d_gene: .; v_gene: TRBV3-1/TRBV3-2; CDR3aa: ASSQDQYEQY
j_gene: TRBJ1-1; d_gene: .; v_gene: TRBV9; CDR3aa: ASSVVDPDEAF
j_gene: TRBJ1-2; d_gene: .; v_gene: TRBV7-2; CDR3aa: ASSLLGHLDYGYT
j_gene: TRBJ1-6; d_gene: .; v_gene: TRBV28; CDR3aa: ASRGSGGAPLH
j_gene: TRBJ2-7; d_gene: TRBD2; v_gene: TRBV5-1; CDR3aa: ASSQLAGHFYEQY
j_gene: TRBJ2-7; d_gene: .; v_gene: TRBV15; CDR3aa: ATSRPADIYEQY
j_gene: TRBJ1-2; d_gene: .; v_gene: TRBV3-1/TRBV3-2; CDR3aa: ASSQVGEGYT